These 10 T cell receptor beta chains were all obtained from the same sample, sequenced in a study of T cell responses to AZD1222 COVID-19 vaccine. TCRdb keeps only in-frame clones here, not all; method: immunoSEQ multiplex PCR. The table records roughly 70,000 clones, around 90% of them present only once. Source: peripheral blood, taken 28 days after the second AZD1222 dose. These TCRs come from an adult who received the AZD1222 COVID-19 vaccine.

The CDR3, as DNA: TGTGCCAGCAGTTTAGGGACAGCTAGTGAAGCTTTCTTT. Its protein product is CASSLGTASEAFF. V is TRBV12-3 or TRBV12-4 and J is TRBJ1-1; perhaps TRBD1 as D (6 bases). Trimming removed 1 base at V and 7 bases at J, with 10 bases between. The CDR3 consists of 13 residues.

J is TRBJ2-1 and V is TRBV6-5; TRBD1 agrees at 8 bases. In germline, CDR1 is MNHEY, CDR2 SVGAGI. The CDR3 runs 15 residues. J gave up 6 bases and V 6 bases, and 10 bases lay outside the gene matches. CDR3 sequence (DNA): TGTGCCAGCAGACCTGGACAGGGACCCATCAATGAGCAGTTCTTC. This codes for CASRPGQGPINEQFF.

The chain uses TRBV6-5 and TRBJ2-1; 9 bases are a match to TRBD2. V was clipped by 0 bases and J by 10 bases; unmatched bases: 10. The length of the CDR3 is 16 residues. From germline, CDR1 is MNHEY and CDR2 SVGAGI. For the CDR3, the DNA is TGTGCCAGCAGTTACTCGATGTTAGCGGGAGAAACGGAGCAGTTCTTC. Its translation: CASSYSMLAGETEQFF.

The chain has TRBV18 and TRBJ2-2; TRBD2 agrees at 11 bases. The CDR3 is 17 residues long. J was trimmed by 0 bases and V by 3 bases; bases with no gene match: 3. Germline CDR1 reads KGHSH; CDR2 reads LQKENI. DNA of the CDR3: TGTGCCAGCTCACCGGTGGGACTAGCGGCGAACACCGGGGAGCTGTTTTTT. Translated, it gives CASSPVGLAANTGELFF.

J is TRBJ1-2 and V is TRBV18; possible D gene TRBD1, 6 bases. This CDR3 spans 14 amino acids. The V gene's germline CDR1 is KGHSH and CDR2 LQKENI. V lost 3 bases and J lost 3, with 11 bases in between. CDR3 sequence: CASSPGRQDYGYTF. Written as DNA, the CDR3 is TGTGCCAGCTCACCGGGCCGACAGGACTATGGCTACACCTTC. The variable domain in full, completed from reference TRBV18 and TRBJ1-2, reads NAGVMQNPRHLVRRRGQEARLRCSPMKGHSHVYWYRQLPEEGLKFMVYLQKENIIDESGMPKERFSAEFPKEGPSILRIQQVVRGDSAAYFCASSPGRQDYGYTFGSGTRLTVV.

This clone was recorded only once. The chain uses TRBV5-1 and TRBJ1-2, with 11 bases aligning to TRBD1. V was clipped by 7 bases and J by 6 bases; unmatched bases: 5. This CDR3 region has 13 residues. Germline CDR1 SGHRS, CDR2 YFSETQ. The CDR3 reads CASRPGQGDGYTF. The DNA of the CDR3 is TGCGCCAGCCGACCGGGACAGGGGGATGGCTACACCTTC.

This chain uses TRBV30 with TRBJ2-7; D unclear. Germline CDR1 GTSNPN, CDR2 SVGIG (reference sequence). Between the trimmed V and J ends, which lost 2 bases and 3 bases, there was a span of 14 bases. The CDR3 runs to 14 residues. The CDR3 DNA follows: TGTGCCTGGAGTTATCCGGGCCGAGACTACGAGCAGTACTTC. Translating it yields CAWSYPGRDYEQYF.

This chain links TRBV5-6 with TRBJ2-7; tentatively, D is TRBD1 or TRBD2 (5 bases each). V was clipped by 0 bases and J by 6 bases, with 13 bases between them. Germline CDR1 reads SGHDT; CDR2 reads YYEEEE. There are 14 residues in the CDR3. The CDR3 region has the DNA TGTGCCAGCAGCTTGGGGGGGAGAGGAGGCGAGCAGTACTTC. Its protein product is CASSLGGRGGEQYF.

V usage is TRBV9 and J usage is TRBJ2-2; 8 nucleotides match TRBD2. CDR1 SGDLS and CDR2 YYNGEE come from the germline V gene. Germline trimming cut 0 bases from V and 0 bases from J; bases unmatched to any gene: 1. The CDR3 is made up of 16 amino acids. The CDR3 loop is CASSVAGLANTGELFF. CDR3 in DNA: TGTGCCAGCAGCGTAGCGGGACTAGCGAACACCGGGGAGCTGTTTTTT.

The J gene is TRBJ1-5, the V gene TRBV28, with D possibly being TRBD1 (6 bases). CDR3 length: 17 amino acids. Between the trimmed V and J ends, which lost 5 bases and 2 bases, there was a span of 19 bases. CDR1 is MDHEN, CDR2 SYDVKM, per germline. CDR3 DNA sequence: TGTGCCAGCAGTCCCCCGGACAGACCAAGGGGCAATCAGCCCCAGCATTTT. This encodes CASSPPDRPRGNQPQHF.